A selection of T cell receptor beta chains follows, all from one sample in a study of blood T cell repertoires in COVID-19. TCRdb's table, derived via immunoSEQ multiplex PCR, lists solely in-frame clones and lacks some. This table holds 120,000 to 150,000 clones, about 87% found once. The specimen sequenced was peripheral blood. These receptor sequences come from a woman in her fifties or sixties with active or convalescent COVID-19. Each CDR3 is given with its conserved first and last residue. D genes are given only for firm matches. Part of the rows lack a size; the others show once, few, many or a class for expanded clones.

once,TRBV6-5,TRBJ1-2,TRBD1,CASSQGARIGGYTF,TGTGCCAGCAGTCAGGGGGCGCGGATCGGTGGCTACACCTTC
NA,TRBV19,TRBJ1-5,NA,CASSVVDPFRGLGQPQHF,TGTGCCAGTAGTGTAGTCGATCCTTTCAGGGGCCTTGGCCAGCCCCAGCATTTT
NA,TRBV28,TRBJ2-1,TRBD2,CASSFAGGLNYNEQFF,TGTGCCAGCAGTTTTGCGGGAGGGCTTAACTACAATGAGCAGTTCTTC
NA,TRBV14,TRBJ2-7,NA,CASSQSGIVVDEQYF,TGTGCCAGCAGCCAGTCAGGGATCGTAGTCGACGAGCAGTACTTC
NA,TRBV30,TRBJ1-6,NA,CAWSLDSSYNSPLHF,TGTGCCTGGAGTTTGGACAGTTCCTATAATTCACCCCTCCACTTT
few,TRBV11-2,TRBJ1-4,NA,CASSYAGLPTNEKLFF,TGTGCCAGCAGCTATGCAGGGCTTCCAACTAATGAAAAACTGTTTTTT
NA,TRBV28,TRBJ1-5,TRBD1,CASRGQGLGPQHF,TGTGCCAGCAGGGGACAGGGTTTGGGTCCCCAGCATTTT
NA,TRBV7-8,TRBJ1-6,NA,CASSWGRANSPLHF,TGTGCCAGCAGCTGGGGCAGGGCCAATTCACCCCTCCACTTT
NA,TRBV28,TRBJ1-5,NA,CASSLRRGGSNQPQHF,TGTGCCAGCAGTTTGCGGAGGGGGGGTAGCAATCAGCCCCAGCATTTT
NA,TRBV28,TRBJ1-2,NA,CASSLSGVANYGYTF,TGTGCCAGCAGTTTATCGGGGGTAGCTAACTATGGCTACACCTTC
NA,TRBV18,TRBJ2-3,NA,CASSDSGVTDTQYF,TGTGCCAGCTCAGACAGTGGAGTAACAGATACGCAGTATTTT
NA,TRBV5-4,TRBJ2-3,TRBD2,CASSKGLAGRGDTQYF,TGTGCCAGCAGTAAAGGACTAGCGGGAAGGGGGGATACGCAGTATTTT
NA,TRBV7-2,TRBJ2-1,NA,CASSSGSYNEQFF,TGTGCCAGCAGCTCGGGCTCCTACAATGAGCAGTTCTTC
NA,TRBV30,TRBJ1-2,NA,CAWSLGGDGGYTF,TGTGCCTGGAGTCTAGGGGGGGACGGGGGCTACACCTTC
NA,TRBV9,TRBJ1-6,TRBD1,CASSLRGTGGTNSPLHF,TGTGCCAGCAGCTTGAGGGGGACAGGGGGGACAAATTCACCCCTCCACTTT
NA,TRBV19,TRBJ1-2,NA,CASSLGRGNGYTF,TGTGCCAGTAGTTTGGGCAGGGGAAATGGCTACACCTTC
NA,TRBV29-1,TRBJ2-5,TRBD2,CSAWTSPYGETQYF,TGCAGCGCCTGGACTAGCCCTTACGGTGAGACCCAGTACTTC
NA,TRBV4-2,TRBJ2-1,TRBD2,CASSRGTSGSYEQFF,TGTGCCAGCAGCCGCGGGACTAGCGGGAGTTATGAGCAGTTCTTC
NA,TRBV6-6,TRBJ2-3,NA,CASSYWEATDTQYF,TGTGCCAGCAGTTACTGGGAGGCCACAGATACGCAGTATTTT
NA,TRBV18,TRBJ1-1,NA,CASSPSEMSTEAFF,TGTGCCAGCTCACCATCGGAGATGAGTACTGAAGCTTTCTTT
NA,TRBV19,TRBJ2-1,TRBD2,CASSNEAGGRGEQFF,TGTGCCAGTAGTAATGAGGCGGGGGGGCGAGGTGAGCAGTTCTTC
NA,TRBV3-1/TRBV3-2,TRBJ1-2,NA,CASSPQASLWTEAGYTF,TGTGCCAGCAGCCCACAGGCAAGCTTGTGGACAGAGGCTGGCTACACCTTC
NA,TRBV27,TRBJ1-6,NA,CASSFRLAAGNSPLHF,TGTGCCAGCAGTTTCAGGTTGGCAGCGGGCAATTCACCCCTCCACTTT
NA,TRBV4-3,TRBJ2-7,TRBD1,CASSLDRGPYEQYF,TGCGCCAGCAGCCTAGACAGGGGGCCGTACGAGCAGTACTTC
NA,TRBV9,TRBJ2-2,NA,CASNRRAGELFF,TGTGCCAGCAACCGCAGGGCCGGGGAGCTGTTTTTT
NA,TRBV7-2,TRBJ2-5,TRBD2,CASSQERGRDDETQYF,TGTGCCAGCAGCCAAGAAAGAGGGAGGGATGATGAGACCCAGTACTTC
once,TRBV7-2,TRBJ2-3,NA,CASSLRRSTDTQYF,TGTGCCAGCAGCTTACGGCGGAGCACAGATACGCAGTATTTT
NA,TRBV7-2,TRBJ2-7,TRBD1,CASRPTGSSYEQYF,TGTGCCAGCAGGCCGACAGGGAGCTCCTACGAGCAGTACTTC
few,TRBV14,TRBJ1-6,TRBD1,CASSQTGQSPLHF,TGTGCCAGCAGCCAGACAGGGCAGTCACCCCTCCACTTT
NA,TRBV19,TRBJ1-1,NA,CASRARANTEAFF,TGTGCCAGTAGAGCCAGGGCCAACACTGAAGCTTTCTTT
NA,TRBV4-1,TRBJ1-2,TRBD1,CASSSTIPGQGDGYTF,TGCGCCAGCAGCTCTACTATTCCGGGACAGGGTGATGGCTACACCTTC
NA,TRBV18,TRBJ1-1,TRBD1,CASSPPNRGDTEAFF,TGTGCCAGCTCACCACCGAACAGGGGGGACACTGAAGCTTTCTTT
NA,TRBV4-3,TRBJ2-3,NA,CASSPGEDTQYF,TGCGCCAGCAGCCCAGGGGAAGATACGCAGTATTTT
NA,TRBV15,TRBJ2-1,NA,CATSRPPGIDEQFF,TGTGCCACCAGCAGACCCCCGGGGATCGATGAGCAGTTCTTC
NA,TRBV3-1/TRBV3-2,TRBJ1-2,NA,CASSLPGGGDGYTF,TGTGCCAGCAGCCTCCCGGGGGGGGGAGATGGCTACACCTTC
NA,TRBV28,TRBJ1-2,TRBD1,CASSFGQGNYGYTF,TGTGCCAGCAGCTTCGGACAGGGGAACTATGGCTACACCTTC
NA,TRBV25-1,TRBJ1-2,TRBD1,CASRQGDYGYTF,TGTGCCAGCAGGCAGGGGGACTATGGCTACACCTTC
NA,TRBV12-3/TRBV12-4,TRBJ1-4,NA,CASSSGQKEKLFF,TGTGCCAGCAGTTCAGGACAGAAGGAAAAACTGTTTTTT
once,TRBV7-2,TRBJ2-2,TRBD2,CASSSPWGLAGYTGELFF,TGTGCCAGCAGCTCCCCTTGGGGGCTAGCGGGATACACCGGGGAGCTGTTTTTT
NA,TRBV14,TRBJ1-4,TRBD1,CASSQEAYRGTNEKLFF,TGTGCCAGCAGCCAAGAGGCCTACAGGGGAACTAATGAAAAACTGTTTTTT
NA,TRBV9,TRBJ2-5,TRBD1,CASSWTGGIETQYF,TGTGCCAGCAGCTGGACAGGGGGCATAGAGACCCAGTACTTC
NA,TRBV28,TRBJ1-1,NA,CASSPQGRNTEAFF,TGTGCCAGCAGTCCTCAGGGTAGGAACACTGAAGCTTTCTTT
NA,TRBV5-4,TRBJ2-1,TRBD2,CASSFGGRIRNEQFF,TGTGCCAGCAGCTTTGGCGGGAGAATCCGGAATGAGCAGTTCTTC